This T cell receptor beta chain was sequenced for a study of Graves' ophthalmopathy and Graves' hyperthyroidism. This clonotype came up many times. What it binds is not known. V shed 5 bases, J shed 0 bases, and the junction held 4 bases outside the gene matches. This CDR3 has 14 residues. The germline V gene has CDR1 MNHEY and CDR2 SVGEGT. The PBMCs had their origin in roughly 10 ml of fresh peripheral blood. Whole-study results and caveats: Researchers report that a 13-signature model separated ophthalmopathy from stable hyperthyroidism, posting less than 90% sensitivity and about 80% specificity. Sensitivity of roughly 64% and specificity of less than 75% were achieved by the model that predicted ophthalmopathy progression.

Amplification of TCR beta CDR3 regions used RNA transcripts. Second-round multiplex PCR followed a first-round RT-PCR using HTBI primers. Each CDR3 protein is one row after TCRdb ran MiXCR on the multiplex PCR reads. The sample lists over 450,000 distinct CDR3 sequences, approximately 15% occurring once. The TCR originated in a woman in her 30s with Graves' ophthalmopathy. The sample taken for sequencing was blood. The chain links TRBV6-2 or TRBV6-3 to TRBJ2-7, with 7 bases fitting TRBD1. CDR3: CASSRDSTSYEQYF. The CDR3 DNA reads TGTGCCAGCAGTAGGGACAGCACCTCCTACGAGCAGTACTTC.